The 16 T cell receptor beta chains presented below share a single source sample, sequenced in a study of T cell changes during pregnancy in multiple sclerosis (dated by TCRdb to 2018 to 2020). The library was produced with the immunoSEQ multiplex PCR assay. TCRdb limited this immuneACCESS table to in-frame rearrangements with V and J called. A share of clones is missing; checked studies link under half to unresolved V genes, and the rest is unexplained. The sample table lists approximately 130,000 clones, 90% to 98% of them with a count of one. The top ten clones comprise roughly 0.44% of the sample. The sample in question was peripheral blood, obtained after pregnancy. These receptor sequences come from a female donor with multiple sclerosis, enrolled in a pregnancy study.

With regard to this clone: The junction differs from germline at one of its ends, possibly a read error. V usage is TRBV7-7 and J usage is TRBJ2-1; D uncertain. Germline-derived CDR1 and CDR2 are SSHAT and FNYEAQ (reference sequence). The CDR3 runs to 15 residues. As DNA, the CDR3 is TGTGCTAGCAGCTTAGGCGTGAGCTCCTACAATGAGCAGTTCTTC. Amino acid sequence: CASSLGVSSYNEQFF. Using reference TRBV7-7 and TRBJ2-1 for the parts outside the CDR3, the full variable domain is GAGVSQSPRYKVTKRGQDVTLRCDPISSHATLYWYQQALGQGPEFLTYFNYEAQPDKSGLPSDRFSAERPEGSISTLTIQRTEQRDSAMYRCASSLGVSSYNEQFFGPGTRLTVL.

The J gene is TRBJ2-2, the V gene TRBV7-8, with 7 positions matching TRBD2. Germline loops: CDR1 SGHVS, CDR2 FQNEAQ. J gave up 6 bases and V 4 bases, and 17 bases lay outside the gene matches. The CDR3 has 18 amino acids. CDR3 DNA sequence: TGTGCCAGCAGCTCATCTGGTATAACTAGCGCTAATCCCGGGGAGCTGTTTTTT. This sequence encodes CASSSSGITSANPGELFF. Complete variable domain (other parts from reference TRBV7-8 and TRBJ2-2): GAGVSQSPRYKVAKRGQDVALRCDPISGHVSLFWYQQALGQGPEFLTYFQNEAQLDKSGLPSDRFFAERPEGSVSTLKIQRTQQEDSAVYLCASSSSGITSANPGELFFGEGSRLTVL.

The chain carries TRBV27 and TRBJ2-3; 7 bases match TRBD2. The ends lost 8 bases at V and 4 bases at J; junction bases unmatched: 6. The CDR3 is 13 residues long. Germline lookup yields CDR1 MNHEY and CDR2 SMNVEV (reference sequence). CDR3 residues: CASWGGKADTQYF. CDR3 in DNA: TGTGCCAGCTGGGGAGGGAAGGCAGATACGCAGTATTTT.

V is TRBV4-2 and J is TRBJ2-7, with TRBD1 as a possible D gene (6 bases). V was shortened by 0 bases and J by 2 bases, with 8 bases between the two germline ends. Germline V CDR1 and CDR2: LGHNA, YNFKEQ. This CDR3 has 14 amino acids. As DNA, the CDR3 is TGTGCCAGCAGCCAAGAAGGGGGAACCTACGAGCAGTACTTC. Protein: CASSQEGGTYEQYF.

The chain joins TRBV10-3 to TRBJ1-4; TRBD1 agrees at 7 bases. The CDR3 covers 17 residues. Germline lookup yields CDR1 ENHRY and CDR2 SYGVKD. Losses at the gene ends were 2 bases for V and 4 bases for J; bases not matched to a gene: 10. The CDR3 sequence: CAISERGPGQNNEKLFF. CDR3 nucleotides: TGTGCCATCAGTGAGCGCGGTCCGGGACAGAATAATGAAAAACTGTTTTTT.

The chain combines TRBV25-1 with TRBJ2-1, with 7 nucleotides matching TRBD1. The J segment lost 7 bases and the V segment lost 10 bases, leaving 13 bases of the junction unmatched. CDR3 length equals 14 residues. Germline lookup yields CDR1 MGHDK and CDR2 SYGVNS. CDR3 nucleotides: TGTGCCACCCAGGGGGTCGGAAGGGAAAATGAGCAGTTCTTC. Its protein product is CATQGVGRENEQFF.

The V gene is TRBV2, the J gene TRBJ2-1; TRBD2 might be the D (6 bases). Trimming took off 4 bases at V and 5 bases at J, with 15 bases between the two ends. CDR1 SNHLY and CDR2 FYNNEI come from the germline V gene. The CDR3 runs 15 residues. CDR3 in amino acids: CASSVETSGNNEQFF. CDR3 nucleotides: TGTGCCAGCAGTGTCGAGACTAGTGGGAACAATGAGCAGTTCTTC.

This chain connects TRBV2 to TRBJ2-7; the match to TRBD1 covers 9 bases. The germline V gene has CDR1 SNHLY and CDR2 FYNNEI. The CDR3 is made up of 15 amino acids. With V trimmed by 6 bases and J by 4 bases, 10 bases remained unmatched. The CDR3 is CASRVPNRGPYEQYF. As DNA, the CDR3 is TGTGCCAGCAGGGTCCCGAACAGGGGGCCTTACGAGCAGTACTTC.

The V gene is TRBV5-1, the J gene TRBJ1-2, with 12 bases identical to TRBD1. Germline assignment: CDR1 SGHRS and CDR2 YFSETQ. This CDR3 is 16 amino acids long. J was trimmed by 7 bases and V by 0 bases; bases with no gene match: 7. CDR3 DNA: TGCGCCAGCAGCTTGGCGTCGGGACAGGGGGCGGGTGGCTACACCTTC. Translating it yields CASSLASGQGAGGYTF. The full variable domain, with the rest looked up from reference TRBV5-1 and TRBJ1-2, is KAGVTQTPRYLIKTRGQQVTLSCSPISGHRSVSWYQQTPGQGLQFLFEYFSETQRNKGNFPGRFSGRQFSNSRSEMNVSTLELGDSALYLCASSLASGQGAGGYTFGSGTRLTVV.

The rearrangement joins TRBV19 to TRBJ1-5, with D uncertain. V was clipped by 3 bases and J by 0 bases, with 9 bases between them. Germline assignment: CDR1 LNHDA and CDR2 SQIVND (reference sequence). The CDR3 length is 15 residues. CDR3 nucleotide sequence: TGTGCCAGTAGTATCGCACAGTTTAGCAATCAGCCCCAGCATTTT. Translation: CASSIAQFSNQPQHF.

The chain is built from TRBV29-1 and TRBJ1-2; TRBD1 aligns across 9 bases. Looked up from germline, CDR1 is SQVTM and CDR2 is ANQGSEA. With 4 bases clipped from V and 7 bases from J, the junction kept 13 bases outside the gene matches. CDR3 size: 15 residues. The chain's CDR3 is CSVVGDRVGTSGYTF. The CDR3, as DNA: TGCAGCGTTGTTGGGGACAGGGTCGGGACTAGTGGCTACACCTTC.

V gene TRBV27 combines with J gene TRBJ2-5, with 7 nucleotides matching TRBD2. Losses at the gene ends were 8 bases for V and 2 bases for J; bases not matched to a gene: 11. CDR3 size: 15 residues. CDR1 and CDR2 from the germline V gene are MNHEY and SMNVEV (reference sequence). CDR3 in DNA: TGTGCCAGCCGGCGGGGGTTTAGGGGACAAGAGACCCAGTACTTC. Amino acid sequence: CASRRGFRGQETQYF.

This chain links TRBV5-1 with TRBJ2-5; D not certain. The CDR3 spans 18 residues. Trimming pared 1 base from V and 1 base from J, leaving 20 bases between. Germline V gene lookup returns CDR1 SGHRS and CDR2 YFSETQ. In DNA, the CDR3 is TGCGCCAGCAGCTTGAACCCCTTATCCCTCAGGTCCCAAGAGACCCAGTACTTC. This gives the protein CASSLNPLSLRSQETQYF. The variable domain in full, with the rest retrieved from reference TRBV5-1 and TRBJ2-5, is KAGVTQTPRYLIKTRGQQVTLSCSPISGHRSVSWYQQTPGQGLQFLFEYFSETQRNKGNFPGRFSGRQFSNSRSEMNVSTLELGDSALYLCASSLNPLSLRSQETQYFGPGTRLLVL.

The CDR3 sequence is CASRISGGSYEQYF. The CDR3 DNA reads TGCGCCAGCAGGATTAGCGGGGGTTCCTACGAGCAGTACTTC. The chain has TRBV5-1 and TRBJ2-7, with 9 positions matching TRBD2. The CDR3 length is 14 residues. CDR1 is SGHRS and CDR2 is YFSETQ in the germline V gene. Trimming removed 5 bases from V and 1 base from J; junction bases left unmatched: 4.

The chain couples TRBV10-2 to TRBJ2-5; tentative D call: TRBD2 (7 bases). Germline CDR1 is WSHSY and CDR2 is SAAADI. The V end lost 8 bases, the J end lost 5 bases, and 9 bases lay between the germline ends. This CDR3 spans 11 amino acids. The CDR3 DNA follows: TGCGCCAGCGGGAGGGGGGAGACCCAGTACTTC. Translated, it gives CASGRGETQYF.

This rearrangement joins TRBV11-2 to TRBJ2-7; 7 positions match TRBD1. V gave up 1 base and J gave up 2 bases; unmatched junction bases: 8. The germline gives CDR1 SGHAT, CDR2 FQNNGV. The CDR3 covers 16 residues. Here the CDR3 reads CASSLGHRGGPYEQYF. The CDR3 DNA follows: TGTGCCAGCAGCTTAGGACACAGGGGTGGCCCCTACGAGCAGTACTTC.